What follows describes a single T cell receptor (beta chain). The antigen remains unidentified. Researchers ran the PCR with 60 Vbeta and 13 Jbeta primers. This table comes from immunoSEQ multiplex PCR, and its TCRdb copy is limited to in-frame clones, with some not included. The data hold 100,000 to 120,000 clones, with roughly 79% observed a single time. V lost 5 bases, J lost 4 bases, and 12 bases lay in between. Germline V gene sequence: CDR1 SGHNT, CDR2 YYREEE (reference sequence). This CDR3 contains 14 residues. The data belong to a study of cytomegalovirus exposure and HLA in healthy donors. Study overall: Early release data held 75 million to 100 million unique TCRs from HLA-typed donors. Study-wide findings and caveats: Among the sequence variants, a highly shared cluster was likely an artifact of sequencing.

V is TRBV5-4 and J is TRBJ1-4; D remains ambiguous. The receptor was derived from a male donor in good health and CMV-seronegative. The sample consisted of PBMCs. CDR3 protein: CASSLGRVNEKLFF. CDR3 in DNA: TGTGCCAGCAGTCTGGGGAGGGTTAATGAAAAACTGTTTTTT.